These T cell receptor beta chains were read from a single sample in a study of blood T cell repertoires in COVID-19. The table came from immunoSEQ multiplex PCR; TCRdb's copy has only in-frame clones and leaves some out. The sample lists approximately 280,000 clones; about 90% were seen once. Material for sequencing was PBMCs or T cells enriched from blood (not recorded which). The receptor set was obtained from an older woman who had recovered from COVID-19. The CDR3 runs from the conserved cysteine through the conserved F or W. A D gene is named only where the DNA matches it firmly. Rows give clone size only sometimes, using once, few, many, or a class for an expanded clone.

TRBV5-8	NA	NA	TRBJ1-2	CASSLDLSPNYGYTF	TGTGCCAGCAGCTTGGATCTCAGTCCTAACTATGGCTACACCTTC
TRBV24-1	TRBD1	NA	TRBJ2-1	CATSDPGTGNEQFF	TGTGCCACCAGTGATCCCGGGACAGGGAATGAGCAGTTCTTC
TRBV11-2	NA	NA	TRBJ1-5	CASSLSLGDQPQHF	TGTGCCAGCAGCTTATCTCTAGGGGATCAGCCCCAGCATTTT
TRBV5-1	NA	NA	TRBJ2-7	CASREELEAEQYF	TGCGCCAGCAGGGAAGAACTAGAAGCCGAGCAGTACTTC
TRBV27	NA	once	TRBJ2-3	CASMTGLWGDTQYF	TGTGCCAGCATGACGGGACTTTGGGGCGATACGCAGTATTTT
TRBV27	NA	NA	TRBJ2-5	CASSLNSQETQYF	TGTGCCAGCAGTCTGAACTCCCAAGAGACCCAGTACTTC
TRBV7-2	TRBD1	NA	TRBJ2-2	CASRDSYTGELFF	TGTGCCAGCCGGGACAGCTACACCGGGGAGCTGTTTTTT
TRBV2	NA	NA	TRBJ1-3	CASLKGRGNTIYF	TGTGCCAGCTTAAAGGGGCGCGGAAACACCATATATTTT
TRBV28	TRBD2	NA	TRBJ2-1	CASSFSAGGSSSYNEQFF	TGTGCCAGCAGTTTCTCAGCGGGAGGATCGAGCTCCTACAATGAGCAGTTCTTC
TRBV4-2	TRBD1	NA	TRBJ2-5	CASSQDRGRETQYF	TGTGCCAGCAGCCAAGACAGGGGGCGAGAGACCCAGTACTTC
TRBV7-6	NA	NA	TRBJ1-2	CASRPPGADYTF	TGTGCCAGCCGCCCCCCTGGGGCCGACTACACCTTC
TRBV11-3	NA	NA	TRBJ1-6	CASSFRGDNSPLHF	TGTGCCAGCAGCTTTAGAGGAGATAATTCACCCCTCCACTTT
TRBV5-1	NA	NA	TRBJ2-1	CASSPLLAPAGNEQFF	TGCGCCAGCAGCCCGTTACTAGCCCCGGCGGGCAATGAGCAGTTCTTC
TRBV11-2	NA	once	TRBJ1-2	CASSLTRVGYTF	TGTGCCAGCAGCTTAACTCGGGTCGGCTACACCTTC
TRBV7-9	NA	NA	TRBJ2-7	CASSFFPPSSSRSYEQYF	TGTGCCAGCAGCTTTTTCCCACCGTCCTCAAGCCGCTCCTACGAGCAGTACTTC
TRBV28	TRBD2	once	TRBJ2-6	CASSFGGASGANVLTF	TGTGCCAGCAGTTTCGGGGGGGCCTCTGGGGCCAACGTCCTGACTTTC